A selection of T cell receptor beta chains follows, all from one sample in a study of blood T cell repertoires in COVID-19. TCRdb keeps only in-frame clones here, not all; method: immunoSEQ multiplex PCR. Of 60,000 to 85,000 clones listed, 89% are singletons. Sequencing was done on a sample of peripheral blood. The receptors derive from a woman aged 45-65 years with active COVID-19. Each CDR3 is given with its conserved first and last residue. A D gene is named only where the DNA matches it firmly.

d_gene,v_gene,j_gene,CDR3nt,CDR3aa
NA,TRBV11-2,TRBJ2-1,TGTGCCAGCAGCCCGCTTAGCTCCTACAATGAGCAGTTCTTC,CASSPLSSYNEQFF
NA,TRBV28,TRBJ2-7,TGTGCCAGCAGTTTGGGGCAGCTCAGCTCCTACGAGCAGTACTTC,CASSLGQLSSYEQYF
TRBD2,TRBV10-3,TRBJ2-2,TGTGCCATCAGTGAGGGCGGGAGTGGCACCGGGGAGCTGTTTTTT,CAISEGGSGTGELFF
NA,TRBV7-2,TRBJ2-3,TGTGCCAGCAGCTTAACCTGGCGGGATACGCAGTATTTT,CASSLTWRDTQYF
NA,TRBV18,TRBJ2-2,TGTGCCAGCTCAATCCGGGAAGTCACCGGGGAGCTGTTTTTT,CASSIREVTGELFF
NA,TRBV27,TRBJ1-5,TGTGCCAGCAACTGGGGATACCCAGGGGTAGTTAGCAATCAGCCCCAGCATTTT,CASNWGYPGVVSNQPQHF
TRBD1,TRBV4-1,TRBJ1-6,TGCGCCAGCAGCCCGCCTTGGACAGGGGATTCACCCCTCCACTTT,CASSPPWTGDSPLHF
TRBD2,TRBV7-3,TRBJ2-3,TGTGCCAGCAGCTTAACGGGGACTAGCGGGAGTGGAGATACGCAGTATTTT,CASSLTGTSGSGDTQYF
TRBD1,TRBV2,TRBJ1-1,TGTGCCAGCAGGGGACAGGGGTCCACTGAAGCTTTCTTT,CASRGQGSTEAFF
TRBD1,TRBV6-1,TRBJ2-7,TGTGCCAGCAGTGAAAAGCGACAGGGGGCGTCCGAGCAGTACTTC,CASSEKRQGASEQYF
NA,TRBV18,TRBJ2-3,TGTGCCAGCTCACCCTGGACACCGGGCACAGATACGCAGTATTTT,CASSPWTPGTDTQYF
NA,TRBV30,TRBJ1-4,TGTGCCTGGATACTTCCGGGGTTGAGTGAAAAACTGTTTTTT,CAWILPGLSEKLFF
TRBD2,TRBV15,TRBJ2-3,TGTGCCACCAGCAAGAAGGCGGGAGGGTACTCAGATACGCAGTATTTT,CATSKKAGGYSDTQYF